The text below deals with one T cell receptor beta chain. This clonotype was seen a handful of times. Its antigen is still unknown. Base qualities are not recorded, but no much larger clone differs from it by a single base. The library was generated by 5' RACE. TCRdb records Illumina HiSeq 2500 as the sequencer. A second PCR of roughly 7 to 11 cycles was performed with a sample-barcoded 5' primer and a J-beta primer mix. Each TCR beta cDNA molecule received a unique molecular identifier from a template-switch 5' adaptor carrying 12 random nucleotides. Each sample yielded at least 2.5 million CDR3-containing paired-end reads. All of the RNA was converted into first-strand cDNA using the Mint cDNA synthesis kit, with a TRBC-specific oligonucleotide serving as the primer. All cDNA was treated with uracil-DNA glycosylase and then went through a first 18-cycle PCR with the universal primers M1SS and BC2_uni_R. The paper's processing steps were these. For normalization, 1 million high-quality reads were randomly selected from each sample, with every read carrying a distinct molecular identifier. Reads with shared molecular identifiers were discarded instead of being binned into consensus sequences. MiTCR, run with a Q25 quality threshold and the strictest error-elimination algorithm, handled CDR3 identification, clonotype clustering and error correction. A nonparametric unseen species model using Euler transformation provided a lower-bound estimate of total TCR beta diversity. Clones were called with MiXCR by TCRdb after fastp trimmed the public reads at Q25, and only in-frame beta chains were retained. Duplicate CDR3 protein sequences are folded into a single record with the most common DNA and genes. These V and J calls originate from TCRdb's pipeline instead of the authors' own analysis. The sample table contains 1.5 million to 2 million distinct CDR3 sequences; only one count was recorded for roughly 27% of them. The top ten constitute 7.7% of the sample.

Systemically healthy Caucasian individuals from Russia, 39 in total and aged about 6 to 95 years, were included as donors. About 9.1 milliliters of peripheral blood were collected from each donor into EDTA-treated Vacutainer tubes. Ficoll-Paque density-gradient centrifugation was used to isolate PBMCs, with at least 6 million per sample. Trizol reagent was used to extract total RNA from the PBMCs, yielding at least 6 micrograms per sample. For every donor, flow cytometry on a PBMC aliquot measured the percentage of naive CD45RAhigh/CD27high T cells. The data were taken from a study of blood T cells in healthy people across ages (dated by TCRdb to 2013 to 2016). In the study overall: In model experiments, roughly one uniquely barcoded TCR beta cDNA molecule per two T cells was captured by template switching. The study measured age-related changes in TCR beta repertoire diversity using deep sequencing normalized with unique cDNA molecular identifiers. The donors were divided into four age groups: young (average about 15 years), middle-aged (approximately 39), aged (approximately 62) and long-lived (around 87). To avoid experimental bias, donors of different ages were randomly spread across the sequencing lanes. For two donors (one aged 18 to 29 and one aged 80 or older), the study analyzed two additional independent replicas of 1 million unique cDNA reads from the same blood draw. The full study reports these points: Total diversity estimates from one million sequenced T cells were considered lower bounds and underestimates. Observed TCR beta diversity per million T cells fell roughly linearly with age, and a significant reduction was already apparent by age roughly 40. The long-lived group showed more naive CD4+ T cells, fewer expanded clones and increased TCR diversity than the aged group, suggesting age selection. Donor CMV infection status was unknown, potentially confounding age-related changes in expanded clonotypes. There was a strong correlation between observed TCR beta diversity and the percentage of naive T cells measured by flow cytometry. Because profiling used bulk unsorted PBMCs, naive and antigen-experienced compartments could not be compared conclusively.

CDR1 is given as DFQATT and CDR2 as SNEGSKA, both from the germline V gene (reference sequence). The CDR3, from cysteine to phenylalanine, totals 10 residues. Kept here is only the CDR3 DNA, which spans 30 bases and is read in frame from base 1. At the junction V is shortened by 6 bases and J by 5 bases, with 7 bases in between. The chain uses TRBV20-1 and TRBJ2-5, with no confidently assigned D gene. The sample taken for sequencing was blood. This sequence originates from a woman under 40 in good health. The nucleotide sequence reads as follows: TGCAGTGCGATACGGGAGACCCAGTACTTC. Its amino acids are CSAIRETQYF.